Below are 20 T cell receptor beta chains sequenced from a single sample in a study of shared clonotypes between healthy human individuals. Only in-frame clones appear in the TCRdb table, and some are missing; sequencing was by immunoSEQ multiplex PCR. The sample yields 650,000 to 700,000 clones, 90% seen once. The sequencing sample was made of memory CD8+ T cells from PBMCs. Noted subset: CD45RO+ cells pooled with CCR7-negative TemRA cells. The receptors stem from a young man in good health. Some clones in this sample may be carry-over from other donors' samples.

CDR3 sequence (DNA): TGTGCCAGCAGTTACGATCAAGAGACCCAGTACTTC. Amino acid sequence: CASSYDQETQYF. The chain carries TRBV28 and TRBJ2-5; D is unresolved. Trimming cost V 4 bases and J 2 bases, with 5 bases left between them. This CDR3 has 12 residues. Germline V gene data show CDR1 as MDHEN and CDR2 as SYDVKM. The full variable domain, with the rest looked up from reference TRBV28 and TRBJ2-5, is DVKVTQSSRYLVKRTGEKVFLECVQDMDHENMFWYRQDPGLGLRLIYFSYDVKMKEKGDIPEGYSVSREKKERFSLILESASTNQTSMYLCASSYDQETQYFGPGTRLLVL.

Note on this clone: The same CDR3 can be traced to other DNA sequences in this sample. The rearrangement links TRBV28 to TRBJ1-5; TRBD1 is a possible D gene (5 bases). CDR3 size: 15 residues. Germline V gene data show CDR1 as MDHEN and CDR2 as SYDVKM. V lost 2 bases and J lost 4, with 12 bases in between. Here the CDR3 DNA reads TGTGCCAGCAGTTTAGGGCAGGGAGTGAATCAGCCCCAGCATTTT. Residues: CASSLGQGVNQPQHF.

The rearrangement links TRBV27 to TRBJ1-2; D is uncertain. Trimming cost V 3 bases and J 8 bases, with 13 bases left between them. The germline CDR1 and CDR2 sequences are MNHEY and SMNVEV (reference sequence). This CDR3 is built from 13 residues. The CDR3 bases are TGTGCCAGCAGTTTCGGGCCCACTGGGGGCTACACCTTC. It specifies CASSFGPTGGYTF.

J is TRBJ2-7 and V is TRBV25-1, with TRBD2 matching 9 bases. Germline CDR1 MGHDK, CDR2 SYGVNS. Trimming took 8 bases from V and 5 from J; bases not matched to a gene: 10. This CDR3 comprises 14 residues. CDR3 nucleotide sequence: TGTGCCAGCGAAAGCGGGAGGCATGTTGACGAGCAGTACTTC. Encoded protein: CASESGRHVDEQYF.

The chain employs TRBV19 and TRBJ1-5; tentative D call: TRBD1 (6 bases). From germline, CDR1 is LNHDA and CDR2 SQIVND (reference sequence). Trimming stripped 1 base from V and 7 bases from J, with 17 bases between. This CDR3 comprises 16 residues. The CDR3 protein is CASSIAGGAYGQPQHF. The CDR3 nucleotides are TGTGCCAGTAGTATAGCTGGGGGGGCTTATGGCCAGCCCCAGCATTTT.

This chain connects TRBV11-2 to TRBJ2-7; 9 positions match TRBD2. CDR1 is SGHAT, CDR2 FQNNGV, per germline. There are 16 residues in the CDR3. V lost 2 bases and J lost 3; bases outside the gene matches: 8. CDR3 sequence reads: CASSLSSASGIYEQYF. The CDR3 DNA reads as TGTGCCAGCAGCTTATCGTCGGCTAGCGGGATCTACGAGCAGTACTTC.

In this sample, this clone turned up a few times. Other nucleotide sequences in the sample specify the same CDR3. The rearrangement uses TRBV5-1 and TRBJ1-1; possibly TRBD1 for D (5 bases). The CDR3 consists of 12 residues. Germline values: CDR1 SGHRS, CDR2 YFSETQ. The germline V and J ends were trimmed by 4 bases and 3 bases, with 7 bases remaining between them. CDR3 coding DNA: TGCGCCAGCAGCCTAGGGGACACTGAAGCTTTCTTT. Translating gives CASSLGDTEAFF. Supplemented by reference TRBV5-1 and TRBJ1-1, the full variable domain reads KAGVTQTPRYLIKTRGQQVTLSCSPISGHRSVSWYQQTPGQGLQFLFEYFSETQRNKGNFPGRFSGRQFSNSRSEMNVSTLELGDSALYLCASSLGDTEAFFGQGTRLTVV.

The chain employs TRBV6-6 and TRBJ2-2; D uncertain. CDR1 and CDR2 from the germline V gene are MNHNY and SVGAGI (reference sequence). The CDR3 consists of 15 residues. The V end lost 7 bases, the J end lost 6 bases, and 18 bases lay between the germline ends. CDR3 loop: CASTRAGPNSGELFF. The CDR3 DNA is TGTGCCAGCACCCGTGCCGGGCCTAACTCCGGGGAGCTGTTTTTT.

The chain has TRBV2 and TRBJ1-2; D unclear. CDR1 SNHLY and CDR2 FYNNEI come from the germline V gene. The CDR3 totals 16 residues. V dropped 5 bases and J dropped 0 bases, with 16 bases sitting between them. CDR3 residues: CASSPRETGANYGYTF. The CDR3 DNA is TGTGCCAGCAGTCCAAGGGAGACGGGAGCTAACTATGGCTACACCTTC. The full variable domain, rest sourced from reference TRBV2 and TRBJ1-2, is EPEVTQTPSHQVTQMGQEVILRCVPISNHLYFYWYRQILGQKVEFLVSFYNNEISEKSEIFDDQFSVERPDGSNFTLKIRSTKLEDSAMYFCASSPRETGANYGYTFGSGTRLTVV.

The chain employs TRBV6-1 and TRBJ1-2; tentative D call: TRBD1 (5 bases). The CDR3 is 12 amino acids. Trimming removed 7 bases from V and 9 bases from J, with 15 bases in between. Per the germline V gene, CDR1 is MNHNS and CDR2 is SASEGT. The CDR3 loop reads CASTGAGNRYTF. For the CDR3, the DNA is TGTGCCAGCACTGGGGCAGGGAATCGCTACACCTTC.

The chain carries TRBV18 and TRBJ2-7; 7 bases map to TRBD2. V lost 0 bases and J lost 7; bases outside the gene matches: 15. Germline assignment: CDR1 KGHSH and CDR2 LQKENI. The CDR3 length is 17 residues. This CDR3 is CASSPPWVAGTSREQYF. CDR3 bases: TGTGCCAGCTCACCACCGTGGGTAGCGGGCACCTCTCGGGAGCAGTACTTC. The full variable domain, its missing parts supplied by reference TRBV18 and TRBJ2-7, is NAGVMQNPRHLVRRRGQEARLRCSPMKGHSHVYWYRQLPEEGLKFMVYLQKENIIDESGMPKERFSAEFPKEGPSILRIQQVVRGDSAAYFCASSPPWVAGTSREQYFGPGTRLTVT.

This CDR3 is CASSLYERDTEAFF. For the CDR3, the DNA is TGTGCCAGCAGCTTATATGAGAGGGACACTGAAGCTTTCTTT. The chain carries TRBV11-2 and TRBJ1-1; D remains unclear. The V gene lost 2 bases and the J gene lost 3 bases, with 10 bases spanning the gap. There are 14 residues in the CDR3. Per the germline V gene, CDR1 is SGHAT and CDR2 is FQNNGV.

The CDR3, as DNA: TGTGCCAGCAGCATGGGGACTAGCGGGACTAGGACCGGGGAGCTGTTTTTT. The encoded protein is CASSMGTSGTRTGELFF. This chain links TRBV9 with TRBJ2-2; 13 bases are a match to TRBD2. The germline V gene encodes CDR1 SGDLS and CDR2 YYNGEE. V lost 4 bases to trimming and J lost 5 bases; unmatched junction nucleotides: 8. The CDR3 runs to 17 residues.

The J gene is TRBJ2-1, the V gene TRBV4-3, with a tentative D call TRBD2 (6 bases). CDR3 length equals 17 residues. Trimming removed 4 bases at V and 4 bases at J, with 20 bases between. From germline, CDR1 is LGHNA and CDR2 YSLEER. The CDR3 sequence is CASSPRLAGLIYNEQFF. The CDR3 DNA reads TGCGCCAGCAGCCCCCGCCTTGCGGGACTGATATACAATGAGCAGTTCTTC.

CDR3 sequence reads: CASSLGQPSQPQHF. DNA for the CDR3: TGTGCCAGCAGTTTAGGACAGCCCAGTCAGCCCCAGCATTTT. The rearrangement uses TRBV27 and TRBJ1-5, with D possibly being TRBD1 (6 bases). V was clipped by 2 bases and J by 6 bases, with 11 bases between them. There are 14 residues in the CDR3. The germline V gene has CDR1 MNHEY and CDR2 SMNVEV (reference sequence).

J is TRBJ2-1 and V is TRBV27, with a possible D match to TRBD2 (6 bases). The V gene's germline CDR1 is MNHEY and CDR2 SMNVEV (reference sequence). The CDR3 is 16 residues long. The V end lost 2 bases, the J end lost 2 bases, and 13 bases lay between the germline ends. The chain's CDR3 is CASSLSRLATYNEQFF. CDR3 nucleotide sequence: TGTGCCAGCAGTTTAAGTAGGCTAGCGACCTACAATGAGCAGTTCTTC.

The chain uses TRBV27 and TRBJ2-2; the D gene is possibly TRBD1 (5 bases). Trimming took 7 bases from V and 6 from J, leaving 18 bases between them. The germline V gene encodes CDR1 MNHEY and CDR2 SMNVEV (reference sequence). The CDR3 has 15 residues. The CDR3 sequence: CASTSRVLGAGELFF. The DNA of the CDR3 is TGTGCCAGCACCTCCAGGGTTCTTGGGGCCGGGGAGCTGTTTTTT.

This rearrangement joins TRBV11-2 to TRBJ2-7; D is ambiguous. Germline V gene lookup returns CDR1 SGHAT and CDR2 FQNNGV. The length of the CDR3 is 15 residues. V lost 6 bases to trimming and J lost 0 bases, with 15 bases between them. DNA for the CDR3: TGTGCCAGCAGACCTAGGACCCGCAGCTCCTACGAGCAGTACTTC. Translation: CASRPRTRSSYEQYF.

This clone was detected only once. V and J are TRBV9 and TRBJ2-4; TRBD1 aligns across 7 bases. CDR3 length equals 17 residues. V gave up 4 bases and J gave up 2 bases; unmatched junction bases: 12. Germline CDR1 is SGDLS and CDR2 is YYNGEE. The CDR3 loop is CASSPLEKGATKNIQYF. Written as DNA, the CDR3 is TGTGCCAGCAGCCCCCTTGAGAAGGGGGCCACCAAAAACATTCAGTACTTC.

This chain uses TRBV4-1 with TRBJ2-7, with D possibly matching TRBD2 (5 bases). There are 14 residues in the CDR3. V shed 2 bases and J shed 7 bases, with 15 bases lying between them. CDR1 and CDR2 from the germline V gene are MGHRA and YSYEKL. The CDR3 coding sequence is TGCGCCAGCAGCCAACGTCACGGGATGGGGGAGCAGTACTTC. Protein product: CASSQRHGMGEQYF.